These 14 T cell receptor beta chains were all obtained from the same sample, sequenced in a study of blood T cell repertoires in COVID-19. Measured with immunoSEQ multiplex PCR; TCRdb has only the in-frame clones, and not every one. Of over 200,000 clones listed, 83% are singletons. Sequenced: peripheral blood. The receptors shown here come from an elderly man with acute or convalescent COVID-19.

The chain carries TRBV24-1 and TRBJ2-3; 10 nucleotides match TRBD2. V lost 4 bases to trimming and J lost 0 bases; unmatched junction nucleotides: 6. Germline V gene data show CDR1 as KGHDR and CDR2 as SFDVKD. The CDR3 runs 17 residues. CDR3 sequence (DNA): TGTGCCACCAGTGACCTTACTAGCGGGATAAGCACAGATACGCAGTATTTT. Protein product: CATSDLTSGISTDTQYF.

The rearrangement links TRBV29-1 to TRBJ2-1, with 10 bases identical to TRBD1. Germline values: CDR1 SQVTM, CDR2 ANQGSEA. Germline trimming cut 3 bases from V and 4 bases from J; bases unmatched to any gene: 3. The CDR3 contains 14 residues. CDR3 nucleotides: TGCAGCGTTGAGCCGGGACAGGGGTACAATGAGCAGTTCTTC. Protein: CSVEPGQGYNEQFF.

The chain is built from TRBV3-1 (or the pseudogene TRBV3-2) and TRBJ1-3; the D gene is possibly TRBD1 (6 bases). Germline V gene lookup returns CDR1 LGHDT and CDR2 YNNKEL (reference sequence). The CDR3 totals 14 residues. The V gene lost 4 bases and the J gene lost 2 bases, with 9 bases spanning the gap. CDR3 nucleotides: TGTGCCAGCAGCCCAGGGGCCCCTGGAAACACCATATATTTT. This sequence encodes CASSPGAPGNTIYF.

CDR3 in amino acids: CASSRGTGVQSPLHF. The CDR3 region has the DNA TGTGCCAGCAGCCGAGGGACAGGGGTTCAATCACCCCTCCACTTT. This chain uses TRBV27 with TRBJ1-6; 10 bases line up with TRBD1. Looked up from germline, CDR1 is MNHEY and CDR2 is SMNVEV (reference sequence). The junction had 9 bases not matched to a gene; V was cut back by 6 bases and J by 10 bases. The CDR3 sequence is 15 residues long.

The chain links TRBV9 to TRBJ2-7; TRBD2 aligns across 9 bases. Germline V lookup: CDR1 SGDLS, CDR2 YYNGEE. CDR3 length: 15 amino acids. The V and J ends lost 0 bases and 2 bases, in that order; junction bases with no gene match: 3. CDR3 nucleotides: TGTGCCAGCAGCGTAGCTCCTAGCGGGGCCTACGAGCAGTACTTC. Its translation: CASSVAPSGAYEQYF.

V usage is TRBV10-3 and J usage is TRBJ1-4, with D possibly matching TRBD1 (6 bases). This CDR3 has 13 residues. The germline V gene encodes CDR1 ENHRY and CDR2 SYGVKD. V dropped 5 bases and J dropped 7 bases, with 11 bases sitting between them. The CDR3 loop is CAISPQGGEKLFF. The CDR3 nucleotides read TGTGCCATCAGTCCACAGGGTGGTGAAAAACTGTTTTTT.

V usage is TRBV7-3 and J usage is TRBJ2-5; D is possibly TRBD2 (5 bases). The CDR3 spans 14 residues. V was pared by 1 base and J by 4 bases, with 10 bases between. The germline V gene has CDR1 SGHTA and CDR2 FQGTGA. The chain's CDR3 is CASSLSGETETQYF. As DNA, the CDR3 is TGTGCCAGCAGCTTAAGTGGGGAGACAGAGACCCAGTACTTC.

This clone is a singleton in its sample. This chain's CDR3 is CASSKRGPGRTGELFF. CDR3 sequence (DNA): TGTGCCAGCAGCAAAAGGGGGCCAGGGAGGACCGGGGAGCTGTTTTTT. The rearrangement joins TRBV3-1 (or the pseudogene TRBV3-2) to TRBJ2-2, with a possible D match to TRBD1 (7 bases). Germline values: CDR1 LGHDT, CDR2 YNNKEL (reference sequence). V was clipped by 5 bases and J by 5 bases, with 18 bases between them. CDR3 length: 16 amino acids.

This chain connects TRBV6-5 to TRBJ2-1; the D is unclear. CDR3 length: 11 amino acids. The V end lost 4 bases, the J end lost 8 bases, and 6 bases lay between the germline ends. Looked up from germline, CDR1 is MNHEY and CDR2 is SVGAGI. CDR3 nucleotides: TGTGCCAGCAGTTCTGGCTATGAGCAGTTCTTC. As protein: CASSSGYEQFF.

The chain couples TRBV29-1 to TRBJ1-2, with D hard to call. Germline V CDR1 and CDR2: SQVTM, ANQGSEA. The ends were cut back, 7 bases at V and 3 bases at J, with 12 bases in the middle. The CDR3 consists of 12 residues. In DNA, the CDR3 is TGCAGCGGTAAAACCCGGGACTATGGCTACACCTTC. Residues: CSGKTRDYGYTF. The full variable domain, its missing parts supplied by reference TRBV29-1 and TRBJ1-2, is SAVISQKPSRDICQRGTSLTIQCQVDSQVTMMFWYRQQPGQSLTLIATANQGSEATYESGFVIDKFPISRPNLTFSTLTVSNMSPEDSSIYLCSGKTRDYGYTFGSGTRLTVV.

V is TRBV5-1 and J is TRBJ2-1; TRBD2 matches 7 bases. Germline trimming cut 3 bases from V and 8 bases from J; bases unmatched to any gene: 11. Germline V lookup: CDR1 SGHRS, CDR2 YFSETQ. The CDR3 loop spans 15 amino acids. This chain's CDR3 is CASSSSGTSRDEQFF. CDR3 in DNA: TGCGCCAGCAGCTCAAGCGGGACGAGTAGGGATGAGCAGTTCTTC. Full variable domain (outside the CDR3, taken from reference TRBV5-1 and TRBJ2-1): KAGVTQTPRYLIKTRGQQVTLSCSPISGHRSVSWYQQTPGQGLQFLFEYFSETQRNKGNFPGRFSGRQFSNSRSEMNVSTLELGDSALYLCASSSSGTSRDEQFFGPGTRLTVL.

The gene calls are TRBV10-3 and TRBJ2-3, with 7 bases fitting TRBD2. The CDR3 runs to 14 residues. Germline loops: CDR1 ENHRY, CDR2 SYGVKD. V lost 4 bases to trimming and J lost 0 bases; unmatched junction nucleotides: 1. The CDR3 region has the DNA TGTGCCATCAGTGCGACTAGCAGCACAGATACGCAGTATTTT. This translates into CAISATSSTDTQYF.

The chain uses TRBV3-1 (or the pseudogene TRBV3-2) and TRBJ1-1, with 12 bases matching TRBD1. CDR1 and CDR2 from the germline V gene are LGHDT and YNNKEL (reference sequence). This CDR3 is built from 16 residues. V shed 4 bases, J shed 6 bases, and the junction held 9 bases outside the gene matches. The CDR3 DNA is TGTGCCAGCAGCCGGGACAGGGGGCGTTTTTCTGCTGAAGCTTTCTTT. This codes for CASSRDRGRFSAEAFF.

The genes are TRBV28 and TRBJ1-5; 8 bases agree with TRBD1. The CDR3 is 15 residues long. Per germline, CDR1 MDHEN and CDR2 SYDVKM. The junction had 8 bases not matched to a gene; V was cut back by 5 bases and J by 5 bases. The CDR3 sequence is CASSIGQGNHQPQHF. In nucleotides, the CDR3 is TGTGCCAGCAGTATAGGACAGGGAAATCATCAGCCCCAGCATTTT.